A selection of T cell receptor beta chains follows, all from one sample in a study of T cells in Graves' hyperthyroidism and ophthalmopathy. TCRdb itself ran the multiplex PCR reads through MiXCR, one entry per CDR3 protein. The table has over 500,000 distinct CDR3 sequences, roughly 15% seen once. The sequenced sample was blood. The receptors were gathered from a woman in her forties with Graves' hyperthyroidism. CDR3s include the opening cysteine and the closing phenylalanine or tryptophan. A D gene is named only where the DNA matches it firmly. Clone size is stated in some rows and not others, as once, few, many or a class when expanded.

clone size: many; J gene: TRBJ1-2; V gene: TRBV6-1; D gene: -; CDR3 protein: CASSEPGAGLNYGYTF; CDR3 DNA: TGTGCCAGCAGTGAACCAGGAGCAGGGTTGAACTATGGCTACACCTTC
clone size: many; J gene: TRBJ2-7; V gene: TRBV28; D gene: -; CDR3 protein: CASSYGLGQYF; CDR3 DNA: TGTGCCAGCAGTTACGGCCTCGGGCAGTACTTC
clone size: few; J gene: TRBJ2-1; V gene: TRBV20-1; D gene: TRBD2; CDR3 protein: CSARTGGQLYNEQFF; CDR3 DNA: TGCAGTGCTCGTACGGGAGGACAACTTTACAATGAGCAGTTCTTC
clone size: few; J gene: TRBJ2-1; V gene: TRBV4-1; D gene: -; CDR3 protein: CASSQGGRGTSYNEQFF; CDR3 DNA: TGCGCCAGCAGCCAAGGTGGGCGGGGCACCTCCTACAATGAGCAGTTCTTC
clone size: few; J gene: TRBJ2-7; V gene: TRBV5-6; D gene: -; CDR3 protein: CASSLNRQYSYEQYF; CDR3 DNA: TGTGCCAGCAGCTTAAACAGGCAGTACTCCTACGAGCAGTACTTC
clone size: many; J gene: TRBJ2-1; V gene: TRBV20-1; D gene: TRBD2; CDR3 protein: CSAAGLAANNEQFF; CDR3 DNA: TGCAGTGCCGCCGGACTAGCGGCTAACAATGAGCAGTTCTTC
clone size: few; J gene: TRBJ1-1; V gene: TRBV19; D gene: -; CDR3 protein: CASDPGRMIYRPNTEAFF; CDR3 DNA: TGTGCCAGTGACCCCGGGCGGATGATTTATCGTCCCAACACTGAAGCTTTCTTT
clone size: many; J gene: TRBJ2-7; V gene: TRBV11-2; D gene: -; CDR3 protein: CASSLPSPSYEQYF; CDR3 DNA: TGTGCCAGCAGCTTACCTTCTCCGTCCTACGAGCAGTACTTC
clone size: many; J gene: TRBJ2-7; V gene: TRBV28; D gene: TRBD2; CDR3 protein: CASSFYSGLAGVNEQYF; CDR3 DNA: TGTGCCAGCAGTTTCTACTCGGGACTAGCGGGAGTGAACGAGCAGTACTTC
clone size: many; J gene: TRBJ1-1; V gene: TRBV3-1; D gene: -; CDR3 protein: CASSLGDTEAFF; CDR3 DNA: TGTGCCAGCAGCCTAGGGGATACTGAAGCTTTCTTT
clone size: many; J gene: TRBJ2-5; V gene: TRBV7-9; D gene: TRBD1; CDR3 protein: CASSFGQDQETQYF; CDR3 DNA: TGTGCCAGCAGCTTTGGACAGGACCAAGAGACCCAGTACTTC
clone size: -; J gene: TRBJ1-5; V gene: TRBV28; D gene: -; CDR3 protein: CASSFDHRGRLYSNQPQHF; CDR3 DNA: TGTGCCAGCAGTTTTGATCACCGGGGCAGACTATATAGCAATCAGCCCCAGCATTTT
clone size: -; J gene: TRBJ2-1; V gene: TRBV9; D gene: TRBD2; CDR3 protein: CASSIDSGLAGEQFF; CDR3 DNA: TGTGCCAGCAGCATAGACTCCGGACTAGCCGGTGAGCAGTTCTTC
clone size: -; J gene: TRBJ1-1; V gene: TRBV4-1; D gene: -; CDR3 protein: CASSQDTHTNTEAFF; CDR3 DNA: TGCGCCAGCAGCCAAGATACCCACACGAACACTGAAGCTTTCTTT
clone size: -; J gene: TRBJ2-6; V gene: TRBV30; D gene: -; CDR3 protein: CAWSVPYIPGANVLTF; CDR3 DNA: TGTGCCTGGAGTGTCCCCTATATCCCTGGGGCCAACGTCCTGACTTTC
clone size: many; J gene: TRBJ2-5; V gene: TRBV20-1; D gene: TRBD1; CDR3 protein: CSAGDRGHVETQYF; CDR3 DNA: TGCAGTGCGGGGGACAGGGGGCATGTGGAGACCCAGTACTTC
clone size: many; J gene: TRBJ2-7; V gene: TRBV27; D gene: TRBD2; CDR3 protein: CASSTLLAGDPYEQYF; CDR3 DNA: TGTGCCAGCAGCACCCTCCTAGCGGGAGACCCCTACGAGCAGTACTTC
clone size: many; J gene: TRBJ2-1; V gene: TRBV20-1; D gene: TRBD2; CDR3 protein: CSARGRGRSTYNEQFF; CDR3 DNA: TGCAGTGCTCGGGGGCGCGGGAGGAGTACCTACAATGAGCAGTTCTTC